This T cell receptor (beta chain) was captured by sequencing in a study of shared clonotypes between healthy human individuals. This CDR3 spans 15 amino acids. CDR1 and CDR2 from the germline V gene are SGHKS and YYEKEE (reference sequence). The V and J ends lost 3 bases and 3 bases respectively, with 13 bases between them. Some clones are missing from TCRdb's copy, which holds only in-frame ones; the method was immunoSEQ multiplex PCR. The table includes 2 million to 2.5 million clones, around 90% detected once. This TCR derives from a man between 18 and 35 years old in good health. Some clones in this sample may be carry-over from other donors' samples. This rearrangement joins TRBV5-5 to TRBJ1-5; tentatively, D is TRBD1 (5 bases). Sample: naive CD4+ T cells from PBMCs. The sample's subset: CD45RA+ positively selected. The CDR3 loop is CASSSGPGTNQPQHF. CDR3 bases: TGTGCCAGCAGCTCCGGCCCCGGGACCAATCAGCCCCAGCATTTT.